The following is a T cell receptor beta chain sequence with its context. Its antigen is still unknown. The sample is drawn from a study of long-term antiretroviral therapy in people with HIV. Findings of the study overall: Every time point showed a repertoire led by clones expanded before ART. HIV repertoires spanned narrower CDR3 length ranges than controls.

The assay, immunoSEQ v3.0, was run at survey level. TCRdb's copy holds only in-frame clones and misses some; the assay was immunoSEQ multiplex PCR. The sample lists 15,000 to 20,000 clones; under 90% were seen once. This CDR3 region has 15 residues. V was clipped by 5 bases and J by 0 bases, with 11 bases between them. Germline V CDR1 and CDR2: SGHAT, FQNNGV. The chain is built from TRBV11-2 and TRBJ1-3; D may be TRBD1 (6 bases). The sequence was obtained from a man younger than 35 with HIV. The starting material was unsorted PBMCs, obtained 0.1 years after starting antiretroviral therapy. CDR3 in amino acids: CASSPWTDSGNTIYF. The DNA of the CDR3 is TGTGCCAGCAGCCCCTGGACAGACTCTGGAAACACCATATATTTT.